One and the same sample provided the 12 T cell receptor beta chains below, sequenced in a study of naive and memory T cell subsets. The beta constant-region primer was an equimolar mix of two oligonucleotides covering TRBC1 and TRBC2. TCRdb analysed the UMI-ligation and nested PCR reads with MiXCR anew, one entry per CDR3 protein. This repertoire shows 130,000 to 150,000 distinct CDR3 sequences, approximately 15% found once; its top ten account for 0.14%. The sample was naive CD4+ T cells from blood. Receptor source: a human donor in good health.

This clonotype was detected once. The J gene is TRBJ2-5, the V gene TRBV7-2; 10 bases match TRBD1. The CDR3 spans 14 residues. The V gene's germline CDR1 is SGHTA and CDR2 FQGNSA. Trimming removed 5 bases from V and 4 bases from J; junction bases left unmatched: 4. The CDR3 DNA follows: TGTGCCAGCAGCCCGGGACAGGGGCTAGAGACCCAGTACTTC. As protein: CASSPGQGLETQYF.

This clonotype was seen a handful of times. This chain joins TRBV29-1 and TRBJ2-1, with 8 bases that match TRBD2. Germline CDR1 SQVTM, CDR2 ANQGSEA. The CDR3 length is 16 residues. Germline trimming cut 7 bases from V and 8 bases from J; bases unmatched to any gene: 19. CDR3 DNA: TGCAGCGCTGTTAGCCAGGGTGGGACTAGTGGTTATGAGCAGTTCTTC. This gives the protein CSAVSQGGTSGYEQFF.

The sample holds a few counts of this clonotype. The genes are TRBV28 and TRBJ1-5, with 10 positions matching TRBD1. Germline CDR1 is MDHEN and CDR2 is SYDVKM. The CDR3 length is 14 residues. The V and J ends lost 7 bases and 6 bases, in that order; junction bases with no gene match: 6. The CDR3 is CASTGGTGAQPQHF. The CDR3 DNA reads as TGTGCCAGCACCGGAGGGACAGGGGCTCAGCCCCAGCATTTT.

This clonotype was counted only a few times. The genes are TRBV7-9 and TRBJ1-4, with 7 bases matching TRBD1. The CDR3 extends over 14 amino acids. V was clipped by 8 bases and J by 6 bases; unmatched bases: 9. Germline V gene sequence: CDR1 SEHNR, CDR2 FQNEAQ (reference sequence). CDR3 in amino acids: CASLLTGVDEKLFF. Here the CDR3 DNA reads TGTGCCAGCCTCCTAACAGGGGTGGATGAAAAACTGTTTTTT.

This clonotype was seen many times. V is TRBV20-1 and J is TRBJ2-3, with 8 bases fitting TRBD2. Per germline, CDR1 DFQATT and CDR2 SNEGSKA (reference sequence). This CDR3 region has 16 residues. The V segment lost 6 bases and the J segment 0 bases; nucleotides outside the gene matches: 11. The CDR3 sequence is CSAPRSSGKSTDTQYF. CDR3 coding DNA: TGCAGTGCCCCCCGGAGTAGCGGGAAAAGCACAGATACGCAGTATTTT.

This clonotype showed up just a few times. The chain recombines TRBV29-1 with TRBJ1-5; D gene unclear. CDR3 length equals 12 residues. CDR1 is SQVTM and CDR2 is ANQGSEA in the germline V gene. V was clipped by 7 bases and J by 7 bases, with 14 bases between them. The CDR3 DNA is TGCAGCGCGGGAGGAATGGGCCAGCCCCAGCATTTT. Amino acid sequence: CSAGGMGQPQHF. The full variable domain, with the rest looked up from reference TRBV29-1 and TRBJ1-5, is SAVISQKPSRDICQRGTSLTIQCQVDSQVTMMFWYRQQPGQSLTLIATANQGSEATYESGFVIDKFPISRPNLTFSTLTVSNMSPEDSSIYLCSAGGMGQPQHFGDGTRLSIL.

In this sample, this clonotype turned up a few times. The CDR3 loop reads CASSEDSLNQPQHF. The CDR3 nucleotides read TGTGCCAGCAGTGAGGACAGTCTAAATCAGCCCCAGCATTTT. V usage is TRBV2 and J usage is TRBJ1-5; possible D gene TRBD1, 6 bases. Germline values: CDR1 SNHLY, CDR2 FYNNEI. The length of the CDR3 is 14 residues. The V gene lost 3 bases and the J gene lost 4 bases, with 10 bases spanning the gap.

This clonotype was counted between two and nine times. The CDR3, as DNA: TGTGCCAGCAGCCCCGGGACATTGAGGAAGAATGAGCAGTTCTTC. As protein: CASSPGTLRKNEQFF. The chain recombines TRBV7-9 with TRBJ2-1, with D possibly matching TRBD1 (6 bases). There are 15 residues in the CDR3. CDR1 and CDR2 (germline): SEHNR, FQNEAQ (reference sequence). V lost 5 bases and J 7 bases, leaving 18 bases between the germline ends.

This clonotype was observed a handful of times. This chain links TRBV28 with TRBJ2-7; possibly TRBD2 for D (6 bases). Per germline, CDR1 MDHEN and CDR2 SYDVKM. Deletions cut 5 bases from V and 7 bases from J, with 9 bases between. The CDR3 is 11 residues long. As DNA, the CDR3 is TGTGCCAGCAGTCGACGGGGGGAGCAGTACTTC. This sequence encodes CASSRRGEQYF. The entire variable domain, with the rest obtained from reference TRBV28 and TRBJ2-7, is as follows: DVKVTQSSRYLVKRTGEKVFLECVQDMDHENMFWYRQDPGLGLRLIYFSYDVKMKEKGDIPEGYSVSREKKERFSLILESASTNQTSMYLCASSRRGEQYFGPGTRLTVT.

This chain connects TRBV3-1 to TRBJ1-1, with TRBD1 identical over 8 bases. Germline loops: CDR1 LGHDT, CDR2 YNNKEL (reference sequence). The CDR3 covers 13 residues. V gave up 5 bases and J gave up 5 bases; unmatched junction bases: 4. The CDR3 sequence is CASSFGTGTEAFF. CDR3 sequence (DNA): TGTGCCAGCAGCTTCGGGACAGGAACTGAAGCTTTCTTT.

Only a few counts were recorded for this clonotype. The chain employs TRBV5-1 and TRBJ1-1, with D possibly being TRBD1 (5 bases). This CDR3 contains 14 residues. The germline V and J ends were trimmed by 3 bases and 1 base, with 10 bases remaining between them. Germline CDR1 is SGHRS and CDR2 is YFSETQ. CDR3 bases: TGCGCCAGCAGCTCGATGACAGCGAACACTGAAGCTTTCTTT. Translated, it gives CASSSMTANTEAFF.

This clonotype was observed a single time. V gene TRBV28 combines with J gene TRBJ2-3; TRBD2 is a possible D gene (6 bases). The V end was cut by 6 bases, the J end by 4 bases, with 20 bases between. The CDR3 spans 16 residues. Germline-derived CDR1 and CDR2 are MDHEN and SYDVKM. CDR3 in DNA: TGTGCCAGCAGCACCCCTGCTAGCGTGGATTCAGATACGCAGTATTTT. Translation gives CASSTPASVDSDTQYF.